Below, one TCR beta chain is given with its context. Its antigen remains undetermined. No much larger clone exists at a distance of one base, and base qualities are not known. The sample's time point label, decoded: baseline before first vaccination. Samples from vaccinated people were obtained from the UK trials COV001 and COV002, which included a single-blind randomized controlled phase 2/3 trial of AZD1222 (ChAdOx1 nCoV-19) in healthy adults. For TCRbeta chain sequencing, PBMC samples were collected from trial participants at day 0 and at day 28 after the second dose. V and J are truncated by 3 bases and 0 bases respectively, leaving an intervening sequence of 17 bases. Measured from the cysteine to the phenylalanine, the CDR3 is 16 residues long. The retained sequence is limited to the CDR3, 48 bases, with the frame set at the first base. The germline V gene (reference sequence) gives CDR1 as GTSNPN and CDR2 as SVGIG.

The CDR3 regions of human TCRbeta chains were subjected to immunosequencing. Per the source publication's procedure: TCRs in the repertoires were compared against a reference library of SARS-CoV-2-specific TCRs that had been generated with the MIRA antigen-specificity platform. Breadth was defined as the fraction of unique TCRs that were SARS-CoV-2-associated, and depth was defined as the fraction of total T cells that were SARS-CoV-2-associated. Using the MIRA data, each spike-specific TCR was mapped to the spike region that the TCR reacts to and placed in a CD4 or CD8 class. Log10-transformed breadth and depth values were compared by one-way ANOVA with Sidak's multiple comparisons tests. This immuneACCESS table, as held by TCRdb, lists in-frame sequences with V and J called but not all clones. Of the missing ones, under half trace to an unresolved V gene in checked studies; the others have no known cause. V, J and clone size reflect that table, while D and trimming were determined from the DNA. Here the sample has approximately 74,000 clones; 86% occur a single time. The biggest ten clones account for about 2.4% of the sample.

This record comes from a study of T cell responses to AZD1222 COVID-19 vaccine (dated by TCRdb to the early 2020s). For the wider study: Because spike-specific TCR depth and breadth did not differ between the two schedules, AZD1222 recipients who got a second dose at roughly 4 weeks were pooled with those who got a second dose at roughly 12 weeks. TCR sequencing covered fewer than 250 trial participants: around 210 given two doses of AZD1222 and 26 given two doses of MenACWY control vaccine. Trial participants were enrolled by age into 18-55, 56-69 and 70-plus year subgroups, with around 150, 28 and 57 TCR-sequenced participants respectively.

Results and caveats for the whole study, not just this receptor: The whole spike protein was spanned by vaccine-associated CD4 TCRs, and dominant responses were seen in regions 160-218 and 743-854. Reportedly, close to half of the unique spike-specific TCRs recognized epitopes lying outside the regions that are mutated in the B.1.351 and B.1.1.7 variants. Because no day 14 peak-response samples were available, the repertoires could be characterized only after the peak T cell response. Participants were mostly white British, with more females than males. The authors suggested clonal diversity may have been underestimated. Conclusions about previously exposed vaccinees are limited because only a handful of AZD1222 recipients were SARS-CoV-2 seropositive at baseline. After two AZD1222 doses, spike-specific TCR breadth and depth were significantly higher than at day 0 and than in MenACWY recipients. In the small 56-69-year group, the increase in depth fell short of significance, most likely because of low power.

This chain is built from TRBV30 and TRBJ1-1; no D gene call is confident. The receptor was derived from an adult in good health. Sequences were derived from peripheral blood, sampled on day 0 of AZD1222 vaccination. The sequenced DNA is TGTGCCTGGAGCACCCCCCGTCAGTTCATGAACACTGAAGCTTTCTTT. This yields the protein CAWSTPRQFMNTEAFF.